This TCR beta chain comes out of a study of beta chain features in type 1 diabetes. The germline V gene encodes CDR1 GTSNPN and CDR2 SVGIG (reference sequence). The CDR3 extends over 10 amino acids. V shed 4 bases and J shed 8 bases, with 8 bases lying between them. The study, taken as a whole, reports: A potential influence of HLA type upon TCRB rearrangement remained unresolved herein.

Every participating donor gave one draw, a heparinised blood sample averaging about 100 mL. The study reverse transcribed the entire isolated RNA, so it sequenced expressed TCRB transcripts. There were several million reads on average in the naive, central memory and regulatory T cell samples. TCRdb's table, derived via immunoSEQ multiplex PCR, lists solely in-frame clones and lacks some. Of more than 300,000 clones in the sample, approximately 16% were seen once. This clone was counted between two and nine times. Its antigen remains unidentified. The TCR sequence derives from a woman younger than 35 in good health. This sequence joins TRBV30 and TRBJ1-2; D possibly corresponds to TRBD1 (6 bases). The sequenced material came from naive CD4+ T cells from blood. Here the CDR3 DNA reads TGTGCCTGGAAGGGGGGGGGCTACACCTTC. Its protein product is CAWKGGGYTF.